One TCR beta chain is described in this entry. Original processing notes: It was from reference gene primer amplification that nucleated cell counts were estimated. Clones were sequenced by immunoSEQ multiplex PCR, and TCRdb holds only the in-frame ones, with some missing. The D gene and trimming were derived from the DNA, and the V and J assignments and clone size from that table. This table has around 260,000 clones, 75% to 90% appearing once. This specimen comes from a study of blood T cell repertoires in COVID-19. Germline V lookup: CDR1 LGHNA, CDR2 YNFKEQ. Losses at the gene ends were 2 bases for V and 1 base for J; bases not matched to a gene: 15. This CDR3 comprises 20 residues.

V usage is TRBV4-2 and J usage is TRBJ2-1, with 9 bases lining up with TRBD1. Specimen: peripheral blood. This TCR came from a young man with acute or convalescent COVID-19. CDR3 nucleotides: TGTGCCAGCAGCCAACTATTTGGGACAGGGAGTACGAGGTCCTACAATGAGCAGTTCTTC. It specifies CASSQLFGTGSTRSYNEQFF.